A single sample gave rise to the 24 T cell receptor beta chains below, sequenced in a study of patients and donors after allogeneic stem cell transplantation. Each CDR3 protein is one row after TCRdb ran MiXCR on the RT-PCR reads. The sample has more than 150,000 distinct CDR3 sequences, about 40% seen once. The sequenced sample consisted of blood, either unsorted or a sorted T cell fraction (not recorded which). These receptors originate from a human donor who was either an allogeneic HSCT recipient or a stem cell or donor lymphocyte infusion donor (not recorded which). It is not recorded whose cells these are; they may come from a transplant donor.

A few counts support this clonotype. This rearrangement joins TRBV11-2 to TRBJ1-1; D is unresolved. Germline values: CDR1 SGHAT, CDR2 FQNNGV. The CDR3 sequence is 15 residues long. The ends were cut back, 4 bases at V and 0 bases at J, with 12 bases in the middle. The CDR3 bases are TGTGCCAGCAGCTCCTCTCTAGGTTTGAACACTGAAGCTTTCTTT. Its protein product is CASSSSLGLNTEAFF.

V gene TRBV29-1 combines with J gene TRBJ2-1; D call uncertain. The CDR3 runs 17 residues. V was clipped by 1 base and J by 0 bases, with 16 bases between them. From germline, CDR1 is SQVTM and CDR2 ANQGSEA. This CDR3 is CSVEGRMELSSYNEQFF. CDR3 coding DNA: TGCAGCGTTGAAGGCAGAATGGAACTCAGCTCCTACAATGAGCAGTTCTTC.

In regard to this clonotype: A read error may produce the germline difference seen at one junction end. V gene TRBV7-7 combines with J gene TRBJ2-2, with D perhaps matching TRBD1 or TRBD2 (5 bases each). This CDR3 has 16 residues. CDR1 is SSHAT, CDR2 FNYEAQ, per germline (reference sequence). The CDR3 nucleotides read TGTGCTAGCAGCCGACGCCGGGACCCGGGCACCGGGGAGCTGTTTTTT. Translated, it gives CASSRRRDPGTGELFF.

The V call is TRBV29-1, the J call TRBJ1-4; no clear D gene. V was clipped by 6 bases and J by 8 bases, with 10 bases between them. This CDR3 has 11 residues. Germline V CDR1 and CDR2: SQVTM, ANQGSEA. DNA of the CDR3: TGCAGCGTCATGCGCTTAGAAAAACTGTTTTTT. It encodes CSVMRLEKLFF.

This rearrangement joins TRBV15 to TRBJ2-2, with a possible D match to TRBD1 (5 bases). From germline, CDR1 is LNHNV and CDR2 YYDKDF (reference sequence). V lost 3 bases and J lost 1, with 15 bases in between. The CDR3 runs to 17 residues. The CDR3 coding sequence is TGTGCCACCAGCAGCCCTGGGGCAGACTTGAACACCGGGGAGCTGTTTTTT. Its protein is CATSSPGADLNTGELFF. Variable domain in full (rest from reference TRBV15 and TRBJ2-2): DAMVIQNPRYQVTQFGKPVTLSCSQTLNHNVMYWYQQKSSQAPKLLFHYYDKDFNNEADTPDNFQSRRPNTSFCFLDIRSPGLGDTAMYLCATSSPGADLNTGELFFGEGSRLTVL.

The gene calls are TRBV2 and TRBJ2-2; 10 nucleotides match TRBD2. Germline V gene sequence: CDR1 SNHLY, CDR2 FYNNEI. V shed 8 bases and J 3 bases; nucleotides not matched to a gene: 6. The CDR3 has 15 amino acids. CDR3 protein: CASPPSGRDTGELFF. CDR3 bases: TGTGCCAGCCCTCCCAGCGGGAGGGACACCGGGGAGCTGTTTTTT.

Only a few counts were recorded for this clonotype. Its ends do not fully match the called genes, so a read error is possible. This chain joins TRBV4-3 and TRBJ1-4; D might be TRBD1 (6 bases). This CDR3 is 14 amino acids long. From germline, CDR1 is LGHNA and CDR2 YSLEER. This CDR3 reads CASSQEGGTEKLFF. The CDR3 DNA reads TGCGCCAGCAGTCAAGAAGGGGGGACTGAAAAACTGTTTTTT.

The V gene is TRBV12-3 or TRBV12-4, the J gene TRBJ1-2; TRBD1 matches at 7 bases. V was clipped by 2 bases and J by 7 bases; unmatched bases: 7. The CDR3 runs to 14 residues. CDR3 protein: CASSLKGGDAGYTF. For the CDR3, the DNA is TGTGCCAGCAGTTTAAAAGGGGGCGATGCTGGCTACACCTTC.

V and J are TRBV20-1 and TRBJ2-2; 8 positions agree with TRBD2. Per germline, CDR1 DFQATT and CDR2 SNEGSKA (reference sequence). The trim removed 3 bases at V and 1 base at J, leaving 4 bases unmatched. The CDR3 loop spans 15 amino acids. CDR3 sequence: CSARRAGENTGELFF. The DNA of the CDR3 is TGCAGTGCTAGGAGAGCGGGGGAGAACACCGGGGAGCTGTTTTTT.

This chain uses TRBV5-6 with TRBJ2-1, with TRBD2 as a possible D gene (6 bases). With 2 bases removed from V and 8 bases from J, the gap between germline ends came to 20 bases. The CDR3 extends over 16 amino acids. Germline V lookup: CDR1 SGHDT, CDR2 YYEEEE. CDR3 amino acids: CASSFGGTAVGHEQFF. CDR3 nucleotides: TGTGCCAGCAGCTTTGGCGGGACCGCCGTCGGACATGAGCAGTTCTTC.

The chain uses TRBV20-1 and TRBJ2-7; 7 bases fit TRBD2. Germline V gives CDR1 DFQATT, CDR2 SNEGSKA (reference sequence). CDR3 length equals 15 residues. V gave up 2 bases and J gave up 2 bases; unmatched junction bases: 9. The CDR3 DNA sequence: TGCAGTGCTAGAATTAGCGGGTCCAATCCCTACGAGCAGTACTTC. Its translation: CSARISGSNPYEQYF.

The sample holds a few counts of this clonotype. The chain links TRBV7-2 to TRBJ2-3; D unclear. The germline CDR1 and CDR2 sequences are SGHTA and FQGNSA. The CDR3 extends over 15 amino acids. With 6 bases removed from V and 2 bases from J, the gap between germline ends came to 15 bases. CDR3 sequence reads: CASSAYGFFTDTQYF. CDR3 DNA sequence: TGTGCCAGCAGTGCCTACGGGTTTTTCACAGATACGCAGTATTTT.

The V gene is TRBV12-3 or TRBV12-4, the J gene TRBJ1-5; D uncertain. CDR3 length equals 16 residues. Trimming took 4 bases from V and 6 from J, leaving 19 bases between them. CDR3 bases: TGTGCCAGCAGTTCCCCAATGGGTCCGGGAGGTCAGCCCCAGCATTTT. Encoded protein: CASSSPMGPGGQPQHF.

This clonotype came up a few times. The chain joins TRBV24-1 to TRBJ2-7; D may be TRBD2 (5 bases). CDR3 length equals 13 residues. Trimming pared 6 bases from V and 1 base from J, leaving 9 bases between. Germline V gene sequence: CDR1 KGHDR, CDR2 SFDVKD. The DNA for the CDR3 is TGTGCCACCAGTCCAGCGGATTCCTACGAGCAGTACTTC. It yields the protein CATSPADSYEQYF.

V and J are TRBV19 and TRBJ1-2; a weak D match, TRBD1 (6 bases). This CDR3 region has 13 residues. V lost 7 bases and J lost 3, with 12 bases in between. Germline CDR1 LNHDA, CDR2 SQIVND (reference sequence). CDR3 DNA sequence: TGTGCCAGTACCATGGACAGCTACTATGGCTACACCTTC. Translated, it gives CASTMDSYYGYTF. The full variable domain, with the rest looked up from reference TRBV19 and TRBJ1-2, is DGGITQSPKYLFRKEGQNVTLSCEQNLNHDAMYWYRQDPGQGLRLIYYSQIVNDFQKGDIAEGYSVSREKKESFPLTVTSAQKNPTAFYLCASTMDSYYGYTFGSGTRLTVV.

V usage is TRBV30 and J usage is TRBJ2-3, with D unresolved. This CDR3 spans 14 amino acids. V was cut by 0 bases and J by 1 base, with 8 bases left in between. Germline V gives CDR1 GTSNPN, CDR2 SVGIG (reference sequence). The CDR3 protein is CAWSVPGGTDTQYF. The CDR3, as DNA: TGTGCCTGGAGTGTACCTGGAGGCACAGATACGCAGTATTTT.

The CDR3 sequence is CASSPRLADYEQYF. The CDR3 DNA reads as TGTGCCAGCAGCCCGCGACTAGCGGACTACGAGCAGTACTTC. V gene TRBV2 combines with J gene TRBJ2-7; 9 bases align to TRBD2. The CDR3 runs 14 residues. Germline lookup yields CDR1 SNHLY and CDR2 FYNNEI. Trimming removed 6 bases from V and 3 bases from J; junction bases left unmatched: 6.

This rearrangement joins TRBV20-1 to TRBJ2-7, with 13 bases aligning to TRBD2. The CDR3 is 16 residues long. Germline V CDR1 and CDR2: DFQATT, SNEGSKA (reference sequence). Unmatched junction bases numbered 5, after V lost 0 bases and J lost 3 bases. In DNA form, the CDR3 reads TGCAGTGCTAGAGATGTTAGGACTAGCGGGAGCTACGAGCAGTACTTC. This translates into CSARDVRTSGSYEQYF.

This clonotype turned up a few times. The rearrangement uses TRBV21-1 and TRBJ1-2; TRBD1, as called in the table, went unchecked against the DNA. TRBV21-1 is deemed a pseudogene. CDR3 length equals 13 residues. In nucleotides, the CDR3 is TGTGCCAGCAGAGGCCCCGGCAGCTATGGCTACACCTTC. Its translation: CASRGPGSYGYTF.

The genes are TRBV7-9 and TRBJ2-4; 11 bases fit TRBD2. The CDR3 runs 19 residues. CDR1 SEHNR and CDR2 FQNEAQ come from the germline V gene (reference sequence). The V and J ends lost 1 base and 2 bases, in that order; junction bases with no gene match: 10. The DNA for the CDR3 is TGTGCCAGCAGCTTAGTTGATAGCGGGAGGGCCTGGACCAAAAACATTCAGTACTTC. It encodes CASSLVDSGRAWTKNIQYF.

The chain joins TRBV14 to TRBJ2-7; 9 nucleotides align to TRBD2. This CDR3 contains 16 residues. Germline CDR1 SGHDN, CDR2 FVKESK. Trimming took 1 base from V and 3 from J; bases not matched to a gene: 7. CDR3 loop: CASSQVRGSGSYEQYF. The DNA for the CDR3 is TGTGCCAGCAGCCAAGTACGCGGTAGCGGGAGCTACGAGCAGTACTTC.

This clonotype was detected only a few times. The gene calls are TRBV24-1 and TRBJ1-1; D not certain. V was clipped by 1 base and J by 6 bases, with 8 bases between them. Per the germline V gene, CDR1 is KGHDR and CDR2 is SFDVKD. The CDR3 is made up of 13 amino acids. CDR3 sequence reads: CATSDFPQAEAFF. The CDR3 nucleotides read TGTGCCACCAGTGATTTCCCCCAGGCTGAAGCTTTCTTT.

This clonotype came up many times. The chain carries TRBV7-9 and TRBJ1-2; 8 bases fit TRBD1. With 6 bases clipped from V and 3 bases from J, the junction kept 3 bases outside the gene matches. The CDR3 is 13 residues long. Germline V lookup: CDR1 SEHNR, CDR2 FQNEAQ (reference sequence). CDR3 protein: CASSPGQDYGYTF. The CDR3 bases are TGTGCCAGCAGTCCGGGACAGGACTATGGCTACACCTTC.

The V and J genes are TRBV12-3 or TRBV12-4 and TRBJ1-5; no firm D call. V lost 1 base and J 3 bases, leaving 16 bases between the germline ends. The CDR3 has 17 amino acids. The CDR3 DNA sequence: TGTGCCAGCAGTTTAGTGTTAGGGTCAGCAAACAATCAGCCCCAGCATTTT. It yields the protein CASSLVLGSANNQPQHF.